The subject of this entry is one T cell receptor beta chain. Other DNA sequences in the same sample also yield this CDR3. Clinical histories supplied by participants themselves formed the basis of cohort assignment. CDR1 is LNHDA and CDR2 is SQIVND in the germline V gene (reference sequence). The CDR3 length is 12 residues. V was trimmed by 6 bases and J by 4 bases, leaving 7 bases between them. The sample is drawn from a study of blood T cell repertoires in COVID-19. Study summary: Sites across the United States, Italy and Spain contributed samples from acute and convalescent COVID-19.

Source study methods: Reference gene primer amplification in the assay estimated nucleated cell counts. Clones were read by immunoSEQ multiplex PCR, and TCRdb kept only the in-frame ones, dropping some. V and J calls and clone size are those listed in that table; D and trimming were worked out from the DNA. Here the sample spans about 240,000 clones, about 86% being singletons. The V call is TRBV19, the J call TRBJ2-1, with D perhaps matching TRBD2 (5 bases). Source material: PBMCs or T cells enriched from blood (not recorded which). This clonotype was sampled from a middle-aged woman with acute COVID-19. The CDR3 here is CASRGGYNEQFF. In nucleotides, the CDR3 is TGTGCCAGTAGGGGCGGGTACAATGAGCAGTTCTTC.